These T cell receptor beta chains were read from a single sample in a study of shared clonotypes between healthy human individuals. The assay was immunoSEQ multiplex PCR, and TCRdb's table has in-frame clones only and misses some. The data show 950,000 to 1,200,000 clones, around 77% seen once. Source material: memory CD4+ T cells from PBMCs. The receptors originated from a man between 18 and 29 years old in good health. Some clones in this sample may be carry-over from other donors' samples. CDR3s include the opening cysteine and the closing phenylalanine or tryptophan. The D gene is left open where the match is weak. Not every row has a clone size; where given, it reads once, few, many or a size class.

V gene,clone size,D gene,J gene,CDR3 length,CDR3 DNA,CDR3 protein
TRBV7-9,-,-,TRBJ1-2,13,TGTGCCAGCAGCTTAAATTCAGGATTTGGCTACACCTTC,CASSLNSGFGYTF
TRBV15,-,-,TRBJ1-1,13,TGTGCCACCAGCAGGGGGGTGAAGACTGAAGCTTTCTTT,CATSRGVKTEAFF
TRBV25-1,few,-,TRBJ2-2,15,TGTGCCAGCAGTGAATACAGGGGGGACACCGGGGAGCTGTTTTTT,CASSEYRGDTGELFF
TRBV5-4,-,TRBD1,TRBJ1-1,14,TGTGCCAGCAGCGGAATGACAGGGGGGAGAGAAGCTTTCTTT,CASSGMTGGREAFF
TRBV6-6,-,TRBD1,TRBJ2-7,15,TGTGCCAGCAGTAACCCCGGGACAGGCCTACGAGGGCAGTACTTC,CASSNPGTGLRGQYF
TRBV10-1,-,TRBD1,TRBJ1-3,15,TGCGCCAGCAGCGACAGGGCGAGCTCTGGAAACACCATATATTTT,CASSDRASSGNTIYF
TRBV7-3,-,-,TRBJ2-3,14,TGTGCCAGCACTCCGAGCGGGAGCACAGATACGCAGTATTTT,CASTPSGSTDTQYF
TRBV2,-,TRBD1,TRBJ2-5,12,TGTGCCAGCCAGGACAGGGTAGAGACCCAGTACTTC,CASQDRVETQYF
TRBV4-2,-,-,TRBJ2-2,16,TGTGCCAGCAGCCAAGAGCCGGGGGCCAACACCGGGGAGCTGTTTTTT,CASSQEPGANTGELFF
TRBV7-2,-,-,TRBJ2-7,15,TGTGCCAGCAGCTCAGCCCCGGGAAGGCAATACGAGCAGTACTTC,CASSSAPGRQYEQYF
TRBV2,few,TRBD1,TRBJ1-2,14,TGTGCCAGCAGTGATAAAGGGGGCTCCTATGGCTACACCTTC,CASSDKGGSYGYTF
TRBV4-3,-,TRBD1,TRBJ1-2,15,TGCGCCAGCAGCCAGGGGGGACAGGGTAGCTATGGCTACACCTTC,CASSQGGQGSYGYTF
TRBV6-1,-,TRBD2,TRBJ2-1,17,TGTGCCAGCAGTGAAGCTCGTGCTAGCGGGAGAGACAATGAGCAGTTCTTC,CASSEARASGRDNEQFF
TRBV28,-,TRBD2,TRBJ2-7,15,TGTGCCAGCAGTTTGGGGGGGAACCGAAGAGAGGGGCAGTACTTC,CASSLGGNRREGQYF
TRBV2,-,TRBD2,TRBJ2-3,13,TGTGCCAGCAGTGGGCAGCGGGGAGATACGCAGTATTTT,CASSGQRGDTQYF
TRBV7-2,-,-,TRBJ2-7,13,TGTGCCAGCAGCCTAAGGCGCCGAGCGGGCCAGTACTTC,CASSLRRRAGQYF
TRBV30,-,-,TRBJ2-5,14,TGTGCCTGGAGTGGAGGCAGGGCCCAAGAGACCCAGTACTTC,CAWSGGRAQETQYF